These 11 T cell receptor beta chains share one sample of origin, sequenced in a study of cytomegalovirus exposure and HLA in healthy donors. It was with 60 Vbeta and 13 Jbeta primers that the PCR ran. Clones were sequenced by immunoSEQ multiplex PCR, and TCRdb holds only the in-frame ones, with some missing. The profile shows over 120,000 clones, about four fifths of them singletons. Material for sequencing was PBMCs. These receptors were obtained from a man aged 40-49 years in good health and CMV-seronegative.

The chain carries TRBV18 and TRBJ1-1, with D possibly being TRBD1 (6 bases). V was trimmed by 1 base and J by 1 base, leaving 7 bases between them. The germline V gene encodes CDR1 KGHSH and CDR2 LQKENI. The CDR3 loop spans 14 amino acids. The CDR3: CASSPLQGNTEAFF. The CDR3 DNA reads as TGTGCCAGCTCACCACTACAGGGGAACACTGAAGCTTTCTTT. The variable domain in full, with the rest retrieved from reference TRBV18 and TRBJ1-1, is NAGVMQNPRHLVRRRGQEARLRCSPMKGHSHVYWYRQLPEEGLKFMVYLQKENIIDESGMPKERFSAEFPKEGPSILRIQQVVRGDSAAYFCASSPLQGNTEAFFGQGTRLTVV.

The rearrangement joins TRBV9 to TRBJ1-1; D may be TRBD1 (5 bases). Germline lookup yields CDR1 SGDLS and CDR2 YYNGEE. CDR3 length: 16 amino acids. The V and J ends lost 0 bases and 5 bases respectively, with 17 bases between them. The CDR3 reads CASSVGSGGAGTEAFF. DNA for the CDR3: TGTGCCAGCAGCGTAGGAAGTGGCGGGGCAGGAACTGAAGCTTTCTTT.

J is TRBJ2-3 and V is TRBV19, with 7 nucleotides matching TRBD2. With V trimmed by 3 bases and J by 4 bases, 1 base remained unmatched. Looked up from germline, CDR1 is LNHDA and CDR2 is SQIVND (reference sequence). The CDR3 spans 13 residues. CDR3 sequence reads: CASSIRGADTQYF. The CDR3 nucleotides read TGTGCCAGTAGTATCCGGGGGGCAGATACGCAGTATTTT.

The rearrangement links TRBV18 to TRBJ2-7; weak D call: TRBD1 (5 bases). The CDR3 sequence is 15 residues long. The ends were cut back, 2 bases at V and 2 bases at J, with 13 bases in the middle. Germline-derived CDR1 and CDR2 are KGHSH and LQKENI. The CDR3 nucleotides are TGTGCCAGCTCACCAACCGGACAACCCACCTACGAGCAGTACTTC. It codes for CASSPTGQPTYEQYF. The full variable domain, completed using reference TRBV18 and TRBJ2-7, is NAGVMQNPRHLVRRRGQEARLRCSPMKGHSHVYWYRQLPEEGLKFMVYLQKENIIDESGMPKERFSAEFPKEGPSILRIQQVVRGDSAAYFCASSPTGQPTYEQYFGPGTRLTVT.

V gene TRBV5-1 combines with J gene TRBJ1-1; 7 positions agree with TRBD1. V gave up 5 bases and J gave up 6 bases; unmatched junction bases: 19. This CDR3 is built from 17 residues. The germline CDR1 and CDR2 sequences are SGHRS and YFSETQ. Here the CDR3 reads CASSSHELIPQGPEAFF. CDR3 sequence (DNA): TGCGCCAGCAGTTCTCACGAGCTCATACCACAGGGGCCTGAAGCTTTCTTT.

Concerning this clone itself: Mismatch with germline at one junction end may stem from a read error. The chain joins TRBV11-2 to TRBJ2-3; TRBD2 might be the D (5 bases). The CDR3 is 13 amino acids. Germline values: CDR1 SGHAT, CDR2 FQNNGV. The CDR3 bases are TGTGCCAGCAGTCAAGGGAGATCCGTGTTCGCGGATTTT. This encodes CASSQGRSVFADF.

The genes are TRBV5-1 and TRBJ1-2; D is perhaps TRBD1 (6 bases). CDR1 and CDR2 (germline): SGHRS, YFSETQ. The CDR3 is 15 amino acids. V lost 1 base to trimming and J lost 4 bases, with 14 bases between them. This CDR3 is CASSLTGSLGYGYTF. DNA of the CDR3: TGCGCCAGCAGCTTGACAGGGAGTCTTGGCTATGGCTACACCTTC.

CDR3 bases: TGCGCCAGCAGCCGAGGACCCGGGACAGGGGGAGGAAAGACCCAGTACTTC. Protein: CASSRGPGTGGGKTQYF. V usage is TRBV4-3 and J usage is TRBJ2-5, with 11 bases that match TRBD1. Germline V CDR1 and CDR2: LGHNA, YSLEER. V lost 4 bases and J lost 6; bases outside the gene matches: 13. There are 17 residues in the CDR3.

This chain connects TRBV21-1 to TRBJ1-5; the table names TRBD1, a call not compared with the DNA. TRBV21-1 is designated a pseudogene. The CDR3 runs to 18 residues. CDR3: CASSKPKRTGVDNQPQHF. The CDR3 nucleotides read TGTGCCAGCAGCAAACCTAAAAGGACAGGGGTTGACAATCAGCCCCAGCATTTT.

This clone was found once. The V gene is TRBV5-1, the J gene TRBJ2-3, with 8 bases fitting TRBD2. Germline trimming cut 3 bases from V and 2 bases from J; bases unmatched to any gene: 5. CDR1 is SGHRS and CDR2 is YFSETQ in the germline V gene. The CDR3 is 15 residues long. CDR3 DNA sequence: TGCGCCAGCAGCTCGGCCGGGGGGGTCACAGATACGCAGTATTTT. It codes for CASSSAGGVTDTQYF.

This clone showed up just a few times. The chain has TRBV18 and TRBJ2-7; 9 positions match TRBD1. The CDR3 covers 15 residues. In germline, CDR1 is KGHSH, CDR2 LQKENI. The trim removed 4 bases at V and 2 bases at J, leaving 6 bases unmatched. CDR3 loop: CASSLPGQGTYEQYF. The DNA of the CDR3 is TGTGCCAGCTCACTCCCGGGACAGGGCACCTACGAGCAGTACTTC.